This TCR beta chain was sequenced during a study of T cell changes during pregnancy in multiple sclerosis (dated by TCRdb to between 2018 and 2021). About the full investigation: The study examined how the T cell repertoire changed over the course of pregnancy in women with multiple sclerosis.

Concerning this clone itself: It has no known antigen specificity. No quality values exist for individual bases; no much larger clone is one base distant.

The trim is 5 bases for V and 2 bases for J, with a gap of 13 bases between the germline ends. Including the terminal cysteine and phenylalanine, the CDR3 comprises 15 residues. Kept here is only the CDR3 DNA, which spans 45 bases and is read in frame from base 1. Based on the germline V gene, the CDR1 and CDR2 sequences are MNHNS and SASEGT. The library was built by means of the immunoSEQ multiplex PCR assay. TCRdb holds this immuneACCESS table with in-frame rearrangements only. Some clones are missing; in checked studies, unresolved V genes explain under half, and the rest has no known cause. The sample table records 9,000 to 15,000 clones; roughly 94% of these occur just once. Together, the top ten hold around 0.31% of the sample.

This material consisted of CD4+ T cells from peripheral blood mononuclear cells, taken before pregnancy. Recombination connected TRBV6-1 to TRBJ2-1, with TRBD1 perhaps the D gene, on 6 matching bases. This TCR came from a female donor with multiple sclerosis, enrolled in a pregnancy study. In nucleotide form, the sequence is TGTGCCAGCAGTCAGAAGCAGGGGCCCTACAATGAGCAGTTCTTC. This codes for CASSQKQGPYNEQFF.